One sample yielded the 30 T cell receptor beta chains listed below, sequenced in a study of PD-1 blockade in mismatch repair-deficient tumors. Assay: immunoSEQ multiplex PCR; the TCRdb copy retains only in-frame clones and omits some. The sample lists 77,000 or so clones; 80% to 90% were seen once. Source: peripheral blood, taken 44 weeks after starting pembrolizumab. Receptors originate from an adult with mismatch repair-deficient cancer.

The chain couples TRBV2 to TRBJ2-3, with 7 bases fitting TRBD1. V lost 8 bases and J lost 8; bases outside the gene matches: 10. CDR3 size: 13 residues. Germline loops: CDR1 SNHLY, CDR2 FYNNEI. As DNA, the CDR3 is TGTGCCAGCCGACAGGGAGTTTTCGGTACGCAGTATTTT. Residues: CASRQGVFGTQYF.

This chain uses TRBV30 with TRBJ1-1; D not certain. Germline V gene data show CDR1 as GTSNPN and CDR2 as SVGIG (reference sequence). The CDR3 is 10 amino acids. V was clipped by 7 bases and J by 6 bases, with 9 bases between them. The CDR3 DNA reads as TGTGCCTCGGAGCCCGCTGAAGCTTTCTTT. Translated, it gives CASEPAEAFF.

J is TRBJ1-3 and V is TRBV7-9, with D uncertain. Germline V lookup: CDR1 SEHNR, CDR2 FQNEAQ (reference sequence). Trimming removed 0 bases at V and 0 bases at J, with 3 bases between. This CDR3 is 14 amino acids long. CDR3 sequence reads: CASSLALSGNTIYF. Here the CDR3 DNA reads TGTGCCAGCAGCTTAGCCCTCTCTGGAAACACCATATATTTT.

This clone is medium-sized by share. V and J are TRBV19 and TRBJ1-4; unclear D gene. Trimming took off 5 bases at V and 7 bases at J, with 17 bases between the two ends. This CDR3 region has 15 residues. The V gene's germline CDR1 is LNHDA and CDR2 SQIVND (reference sequence). The CDR3 nucleotides are TGTGCCAGTAGTCCTCGGAGGAGGTTTGGTGAAAAACTGTTTTTT. It encodes CASSPRRRFGEKLFF. Full variable domain (rest looked up from reference TRBV19 and TRBJ1-4): DGGITQSPKYLFRKEGQNVTLSCEQNLNHDAMYWYRQDPGQGLRLIYYSQIVNDFQKGDIAEGYSVSREKKESFPLTVTSAQKNPTAFYLCASSPRRRFGEKLFFGSGTQLSVL.

This chain links TRBV4-2 with TRBJ2-1; 10 nucleotides line up with TRBD2. Germline V gene data show CDR1 as LGHNA and CDR2 as YNFKEQ. J lost 7 bases, V lost 0 bases, and 6 bases had no gene match. The CDR3 totals 16 residues. As DNA, the CDR3 is TGTGCCAGCAGCCAAGATCTAGCGGGAGAAAGGAATGAGCAGTTCTTC. Encoded protein: CASSQDLAGERNEQFF.

The genes are TRBV11-3 and TRBJ2-1, with 11 bases that match TRBD1. Germline V gives CDR1 SGHNT, CDR2 YENEEA. Losses at the gene ends were 3 bases for V and 6 bases for J; bases not matched to a gene: 4. The CDR3 loop spans 15 amino acids. In nucleotides, the CDR3 is TGTGCCAGCAGCTTGGGACAGGGGGGGTTCAATGAGCAGTTCTTC. Encoded protein: CASSLGQGGFNEQFF. Combining the CDR3 with reference TRBV11-3 and TRBJ2-1 gives the whole variable domain EAGVVQSPRYKIIEKKQPVAFWCNPISGHNTLYWYLQNLGQGPELLIRYENEEAVDDSQLPKDRFSAERLKGVDSTLKIQPAELGDSAVYLCASSLGQGGFNEQFFGPGTRLTVL.

The gene calls are TRBV7-9 and TRBJ1-4, with D hard to call. V lost 5 bases, J lost 6 bases, and 10 bases lay in between. Germline V gene sequence: CDR1 SEHNR, CDR2 FQNEAQ (reference sequence). This CDR3 is 13 amino acids long. CDR3 amino acids: CASSPRDDEKLFF. CDR3 in DNA: TGTGCCAGCAGCCCCCGGGATGATGAAAAACTGTTTTTT.

The chain is built from TRBV11-2 and TRBJ2-7; a weak D match, TRBD2 (5 bases). The CDR3 loop spans 13 amino acids. With 5 bases removed from V and 2 bases from J, the gap between germline ends came to 10 bases. Germline CDR1 and CDR2: SGHAT and FQNNGV. DNA for the CDR3: TGTGCCAGCAGCCAGGTGGGAGCCTACGAGCAGTACTTC. It encodes CASSQVGAYEQYF.

The V call is TRBV13, the J call TRBJ2-2; D might be TRBD2 (6 bases). Germline CDR1 is PRHDT and CDR2 is FYEKMQ (reference sequence). CDR3 size: 14 residues. V shed 5 bases and J shed 8 bases, with 15 bases lying between them. The CDR3 bases are TGTGCCAGCAGCGAGAGACGGGGGAGTGGGGAGCTGTTTTTT. This sequence encodes CASSERRGSGELFF.

This clone has just a few counts. The chain combines TRBV7-8 with TRBJ1-3, with 7 nucleotides matching TRBD1. V dropped 5 bases and J dropped 14; count of bases not matched to a gene: 9. The germline V gene encodes CDR1 SGHVS and CDR2 FQNEAQ. The CDR3 is 12 residues long. Here the CDR3 reads CASSPLTGTVYF. DNA for the CDR3: TGTGCCAGCAGCCCATTAACCGGGACAGTATATTTT.

The J gene is TRBJ2-2, the V gene TRBV29-1; D is unclear. V lost 4 bases and J 3 bases, leaving 3 bases between the germline ends. Looked up from germline, CDR1 is SQVTM and CDR2 is ANQGSEA. CDR3 length: 11 residues. The DNA for the CDR3 is TGCAGCGTTGGAGACACCGGGGAGCTGTTTTTT. Its translation: CSVGDTGELFF.

The J gene is TRBJ2-7, the V gene TRBV11-2; 7 bases are a match to TRBD1. The CDR3 runs 14 residues. Germline lookup yields CDR1 SGHAT and CDR2 FQNNGV. The V segment lost 5 bases and the J segment 3 bases; nucleotides outside the gene matches: 7. The chain's CDR3 is CASSPTGWNYEQYF. The CDR3 DNA reads TGTGCCAGCAGCCCGACAGGGTGGAACTACGAGCAGTACTTC.

The table lists this clone with a count of one. This chain connects TRBV29-1 to TRBJ2-7; the match to TRBD2 covers 8 bases. V trimming: 7 bases; J trimming: 4 bases; junction bases outside the gene matches: 9. Germline-derived CDR1 and CDR2 are SQVTM and ANQGSEA. The CDR3 runs 13 residues. The CDR3 nucleotides read TGCAGCGCCCGGTATCAGCGGGAGTACGAGCAGTACTTC. The encoded protein is CSARYQREYEQYF.

This clone was counted a single time. The chain employs TRBV19 and TRBJ2-3, with D unresolved. Trimming removed 1 base from V and 4 bases from J, with 15 bases in between. The CDR3 length is 16 residues. From germline, CDR1 is LNHDA and CDR2 SQIVND (reference sequence). CDR3: CASSIVGLELADTQYF. The CDR3 nucleotides are TGTGCCAGTAGTATAGTAGGCCTAGAACTGGCAGATACGCAGTATTTT.

This clone was seen more than once but under ten times. The chain joins TRBV5-6 to TRBJ2-3; TRBD2 might be the D (6 bases). Trimming shortened V by 2 bases and J by 4 bases, and 14 bases separated the two germline ends. The germline CDR1 and CDR2 sequences are SGHDT and YYEEEE. CDR3 length equals 15 residues. Here the CDR3 reads CASSFSGLEADTQYF. The CDR3 DNA follows: TGTGCCAGCAGCTTTAGCGGACTGGAGGCAGATACGCAGTATTTT.

This sequence joins TRBV6-1 and TRBJ2-1; no reliable D call. With 6 bases removed from V and 6 bases from J, the gap between germline ends came to 6 bases. Germline-derived CDR1 and CDR2 are MNHNS and SASEGT. This CDR3 is built from 11 residues. CDR3 bases: TGTGCCAGCAGACCGGGCAATGAGCAGTTCTTC. It encodes CASRPGNEQFF.

The chain joins TRBV2 to TRBJ1-2, with D unclear. There are 13 residues in the CDR3. V lost 3 bases and J lost 4, with 9 bases in between. Germline lookup yields CDR1 SNHLY and CDR2 FYNNEI. The DNA for the CDR3 is TGTGCCAGCAGTGAGTTTAGCACCTATGGCTACACCTTC. Its protein product is CASSEFSTYGYTF.

This clone was seen once. V gene TRBV5-1 combines with J gene TRBJ1-1, with 7 bases lining up with TRBD1. The CDR3 spans 15 residues. V dropped 2 bases and J dropped 4; count of bases not matched to a gene: 8. The germline V gene encodes CDR1 SGHRS and CDR2 YFSETQ. The DNA for the CDR3 is TGCGCCAGCAGCTTTGGCCAGGGGGGTGGCACTGAAGCTTTCTTT. Its protein product is CASSFGQGGGTEAFF.

The chain employs TRBV7-9 and TRBJ2-2, with D maybe TRBD2 (6 bases). V lost 4 bases and J lost 6, with 15 bases in between. The germline gives CDR1 SEHNR, CDR2 FQNEAQ (reference sequence). The CDR3 is 15 residues long. In nucleotides, the CDR3 is TGTGCCAGCAGCTCCGGGGGAAGGAGGGCCGGGGAGCTGTTTTTT. The encoded protein is CASSSGGRRAGELFF.

A single count supports this clone. This sequence joins TRBV7-9 and TRBJ2-1; weak D call: TRBD2 (6 bases). The CDR3 is made up of 14 amino acids. Trimming took off 3 bases at V and 9 bases at J, with 15 bases between the two ends. CDR1 is SEHNR, CDR2 FQNEAQ, per germline (reference sequence). CDR3 amino acids: CASSFPAGQPEQFF. In DNA, the CDR3 is TGTGCCAGCAGCTTCCCCGCGGGGCAACCTGAGCAGTTCTTC.

V is TRBV7-9 and J is TRBJ2-3, with D maybe TRBD2 (6 bases). V lost 5 bases and J 4 bases, leaving 16 bases between the germline ends. CDR1 is SEHNR and CDR2 is FQNEAQ in the germline V gene (reference sequence). This CDR3 comprises 15 residues. CDR3 DNA: TGTGCCAGCAGCCTCTACCGGGAGAGGCCAGATACGCAGTATTTT. This gives the protein CASSLYRERPDTQYF. The full variable domain, its missing parts supplied by reference TRBV7-9 and TRBJ2-3, is DTGVSQNPRHKITKRGQNVTFRCDPISEHNRLYWYRQTLGQGPEFLTYFQNEAQLEKSRLLSDRFSAERPKGSFSTLEIQRTEQGDSAMYLCASSLYRERPDTQYFGPGTRLTVL.

The chain couples TRBV29-1 to TRBJ2-1, with D unresolved. This CDR3 contains 11 residues. Germline CDR1 reads SQVTM; CDR2 reads ANQGSEA. The ends were cut back, 4 bases at V and 9 bases at J, with 10 bases in the middle. CDR3 nucleotide sequence: TGCAGCGTTGGAGGCGGTCCTGAGCAGTTCTTC. As protein: CSVGGGPEQFF.

V and J are TRBV28 and TRBJ1-1, with D possibly TRBD1 on 6 matching bases. Germline CDR1 is MDHEN and CDR2 is SYDVKM. The CDR3 has 16 amino acids. The V and J ends lost 5 bases and 1 base respectively, with 17 bases between them. For the CDR3, the DNA is TGTGCCAGCAGTATCACAGGGAAATTAGCGAACACTGAAGCTTTCTTT. The encoded protein is CASSITGKLANTEAFF.

The gene calls are TRBV10-3 and TRBJ2-5; 9 bases are shared with TRBD1. CDR3 size: 13 residues. Per the germline V gene, CDR1 is ENHRY and CDR2 is SYGVKD. V was pared by 8 bases and J by 5 bases, with 6 bases of the junction left unmatched. CDR3 in amino acids: CAISGQGGETQYF. The CDR3 coding sequence is TGTGCCATCTCGGGACAGGGTGGGGAGACCCAGTACTTC.

The chain joins TRBV6-4 to TRBJ2-1, with 8 nucleotides matching TRBD1. The CDR3 runs 15 residues. The germline gives CDR1 MRHNA, CDR2 SNTAGT. The junction had 4 bases not matched to a gene; V was cut back by 5 bases and J by 1 base. The CDR3 reads CASSPNRGSYNEQFF. CDR3 coding DNA: TGTGCCAGCAGTCCAAACAGGGGGTCCTACAATGAGCAGTTCTTC.

V and J are TRBV29-1 and TRBJ2-1; 7 bases are shared with TRBD2. Germline CDR1 is SQVTM and CDR2 is ANQGSEA. The CDR3 runs to 12 residues. With 6 bases clipped from V and 5 bases from J, the junction kept 4 bases outside the gene matches. CDR3 in amino acids: CSVRGTNNEQFF. For the CDR3, the DNA is TGCAGCGTCCGGGGGACTAACAATGAGCAGTTCTTC.

The V call is TRBV7-9, the J call TRBJ2-2; D is perhaps TRBD1 (5 bases). The CDR3 loop spans 10 amino acids. CDR1 and CDR2 from the germline V gene are SEHNR and FQNEAQ (reference sequence). V was pared by 4 bases and J by 14 bases, with 8 bases between. Written as DNA, the CDR3 is TGTGCCAGCAGCTCAGGGATACTGTTTTTT. Residues: CASSSGILFF.

The rearrangement uses TRBV5-6 and TRBJ2-3; D is unclear. Looked up from germline, CDR1 is SGHDT and CDR2 is YYEEEE. CDR3 size: 15 residues. V lost 4 bases, J lost 3 bases, and 15 bases lay in between. The CDR3 here is CASSVLAEVTDTQYF. The CDR3 DNA sequence: TGTGCCAGCAGCGTATTAGCAGAGGTTACAGATACGCAGTATTTT.

This clone has just a few counts. A read error may account for a junction end that differs from germline. The rearrangement links TRBV5-6 to TRBJ1-2; D remains ambiguous. This CDR3 region has 13 residues. Germline lookup yields CDR1 SGHDT and CDR2 YYEEEE. The CDR3 DNA sequence: TGTGCCAGCAGCTTCATCGGCAGGCCAGGACCTAACTTC. It yields the protein CASSFIGRPGPNF. The full variable domain, completed using reference TRBV5-6 and TRBJ1-2, is DAGVTQSPTHLIKTRGQQVTLRCSPKSGHDTVSWYQQALGQGPQFIFQYYEEEERQRGNFPDRFSGHQFPNYSSELNVNALLLGDSALYLCASSFIGRPGPNFGSGTRLTVV.

This chain uses TRBV7-9 with TRBJ2-7, with TRBD1 matching over 9 bases. The CDR3 is made up of 15 amino acids. The V gene end was trimmed by 0 bases and the J gene end by 6 bases; junction bases not matched to a gene: 6. Germline CDR1 reads SEHNR; CDR2 reads FQNEAQ (reference sequence). Here the CDR3 reads CASSLALGQGSEQYF. CDR3 nucleotides: TGTGCCAGCAGCTTAGCGTTGGGACAGGGATCCGAGCAGTACTTC.